This T cell receptor (beta chain) stems from a study of memory CD4+ T cells and cytomegalovirus serostatus. Notes on the study in general: A US-trained random forest predicted CMV serostatus with median AUC around 0.93. Of 150 to 200 reported CMV TCRbeta sequences, 65 to 85 were found in memory CD4+ repertoires.

Germline V gene sequence: CDR1 SGHRS, CDR2 YFSETQ. The V end lost 4 bases, the J end lost 7 bases, and 26 bases lay between the germline ends. This CDR3 has 17 amino acids. The sort gate was single viable CD3+CD4+CD8-CD45RO+ cells for memory CD4+ T cells. This clone occurred once. Its antigen is unknown. The data were produced by immunoSEQ multiplex PCR, yet TCRdb's version contains in-frame clones alone and is incomplete. The data contain 25,000 to 30,000 clones, 76% of them seen just once; the ten biggest clones take up over 1%. The genes are TRBV5-1 and TRBJ1-2, with D possibly TRBD1 on 5 matching bases. This receptor was taken from an adult in good health and CMV-seronegative. Sequenced input: memory CD4+ T cells from blood. DNA of the CDR3: TGCGCCAGCAGCCCAAACGTTATCGACCGGGGGGGAGGTGGCTACACCTTC. Translation gives CASSPNVIDRGGGGYTF.